This T cell receptor beta chain was captured by sequencing in a study of blood T cell repertoires in COVID-19. Study overall: COVID-19 samples from acute and convalescent phases originated in the United States, Italy and Spain. In each case, the material was cDNA or gDNA derived from T cells, B-cell-depleted T cells, or PBMCs.

Germline V gene lookup returns CDR1 SGHRS and CDR2 YFSETQ. The V and J ends lost 7 bases and 0 bases respectively, with 11 bases between them. CDR3 length: 15 residues. The authors' processing: For nucleated cells, counts were estimated from reference gene primer amplification. Sequencing was performed with immunoSEQ multiplex PCR; in TCRdb, only in-frame clones are kept and a portion is missing. V, J and clone size derive from that table, while D and trimming were established from the DNA sequence. The sample includes 140,000 to 150,000 clones, 70% to 80% of them seen just once. This TCR was sampled from a middle-aged man with acute or convalescent COVID-19. V and J are TRBV5-1 and TRBJ2-6; possible D gene TRBD2, 6 bases. What was sequenced was peripheral blood. Here the CDR3 DNA reads TGCGCCAGCGGAGGGTCGGGCTCTGGGGCCAACGTCCTGACTTTC. Residues: CASGGSGSGANVLTF.